This entry concerns a single TCR beta chain. Each sample's input was 250 ng genomic DNA, roughly 40,000 genome equivalents. The data stem from a study of T cell clusters in autoimmune cytopenias. CDR3 length equals 12 residues. Germline V gene sequence: CDR1 SGDLS, CDR2 YYNGEE. TRB was amplified by touch-down multiplex PCR, primer pools A and B combined. TCRdb reprocessed the multiplex PCR reads and keeps a single row for each CDR3 protein, giving no DNA. The table for this sample gives more than 7,000 distinct CDR3 sequences. The source of this sequence is a human donor with an autoimmune cytopenia or autoimmune hepatitis (not recorded which). The chain uses TRBV9 and TRBJ1-2; as DNA is missing, the TRBD1 call by TCRdb cannot be tested. Sequenced sample: peripheral blood. The CDR3 is CASSPPLGGYTF.